The sequence of this T cell receptor beta chain was determined in a study of beta chain features in type 1 diabetes. Study-wide results and caveats: Researchers reported that naive, central memory and Treg TCRB repertoires appeared more similar in patients than in healthy donors. Diminished insertions and augmented deletions at VDJ junctions characterized type 1 diabetes patients. Patients with Type 1 diabetes showed moderately but significantly shorter TCRB CDR3s in all four CD4+ subsets.

Expressed TCRB transcripts were sequenced after all isolated RNA was converted to cDNA. Using immunoSEQ multiplex PCR, the repertoire was profiled, and TCRdb retains in-frame clones only, with some absent. This sample yields about 150,000 clones, of which about 13% are seen a single time; 1% to 1.5% belongs to the top ten. Cell sorting via CD45RO/CCR7/CD25/CD127/CD95/CD27 was performed to obtain CD4+ naive, central memory, regulatory and stem cell-like memory cells. Purity exceeded 98% in all sorted populations. The CDR3 spans 15 residues. Germline CDR1 is MDHEN and CDR2 is SYDVKM. Trimming took 7 bases from V and 10 from J, leaving 25 bases between them. This clone was detected a few times. Its cognate antigen is unknown.

This TCR was recovered from a man aged 18-30 years with type 1 diabetes. The chain recombines TRBV28 with TRBJ1-1; D is undetermined. Sequenced sample: central memory CD4+ T cells from blood. CDR3 nucleotides: TGTGCCAGCATCCTAACGGTGGCTCCCCACGCGGGAGCTTTCTTT. It translates to CASILTVAPHAGAFF.